The rows below give T cell receptor beta chains drawn from one sample of a study of T cells in Graves' hyperthyroidism and ophthalmopathy. TCRdb used MiXCR to reprocess the multiplex PCR reads, holding one entry per CDR3 protein. The sample contains some 350,000 distinct CDR3 sequences, approximately 25% of which appear only once. The material sequenced was blood. These receptors originate from a man aged 50 to 59 with Graves' hyperthyroidism. The CDR3 runs from the conserved cysteine through the conserved F or W. The order of the fields is D gene, V gene, J gene, clone size, CDR3 DNA, CDR3 protein. The D gene is left open where the match is weak. Expanded clones are given a class, and other clones once, few, many or no size at all.

>TRBD2|TRBV2|TRBJ2-1|many
TGTGCCAGCAGTGTTACCGGGAGGGCCTCCTACAATGAGCAGTTCTTC
CASSVTGRASYNEQFF
>TRBD2|TRBV30|TRBJ2-5|NA
TGTGCTTATGGACCGGGGCTGGGGGGGATGGAGACCCAGTACTTC
CAYGPGLGGMETQYF
>TRBD1|TRBV29-1|TRBJ1-1|few
TGCAGCGTCCGGGACAGTCGAGGGACTGAAGCTTTCTTT
CSVRDSRGTEAFF
>TRBD1|TRBV19|TRBJ2-3|NA
TGTGCCAGTAGTCTACAGGGGGCGCAGGGAGATACGCAGTATTTT
CASSLQGAQGDTQYF
>NA|TRBV7-2|TRBJ2-5|few
TGTGCCAGCAGCCAACCGGAGCCCCAAGAGACCCAGTACTTC
CASSQPEPQETQYF
>NA|TRBV4-1|TRBJ1-1|NA
TGCGCCAGCAGCCAAGATGAAGAACGCGGGAACACTGAAGCTTTCTTT
CASSQDEERGNTEAFF
>TRBD2|TRBV20-1|TRBJ2-5|few
TGCAGTGCCCCGGGGGGGGAGGGGGGAGAGACCCAGTACTTC
CSAPGGEGGETQYF
>TRBD2|TRBV2|TRBJ2-5|many
TGTGCCAGCAGCGTTCAGGGAAGTAGCGGGGAGACCCAGTACTTC
CASSVQGSSGETQYF
>NA|TRBV6-2/TRBV6-3|TRBJ2-7|many
TGTGCCAGCAGCTGGATGAATGCCTACGAGCAGTACTTC
CASSWMNAYEQYF
>TRBD1|TRBV24-1|TRBJ2-1|many
TGTGCCACCAGCCGGACAGGCCTCTCCTACAATGAGCAGTTCTTC
CATSRTGLSYNEQFF
>NA|TRBV19|TRBJ1-5|NA
TGTGCCAGTAGTCCATCCGGTACATGGGGTCAGCCCCAGCATTTT
CASSPSGTWGQPQHF
>NA|TRBV10-3|TRBJ2-7|NA
TGTGCCATCAGTGACCCGACTCGGAGGCTTTACGAGCAGTACTTC
CAISDPTRRLYEQYF
>TRBD1|TRBV3-1|TRBJ1-5|many
TGTGCCAGCAGCCCGGGACAGGGGAGACAGCCCCAGCATTTT
CASSPGQGRQPQHF
>TRBD2|TRBV19|TRBJ2-1|NA
TGTGCCAGTAGTACTAGCGGGAGAGTCAATGAGCAGTTCTTC
CASSTSGRVNEQFF
>TRBD1|TRBV5-1|TRBJ1-4|NA
TGCGCCAGCAGCTTGACCACAGGGGGCTCAAGTGAAAAACTGTTTTTT
CASSLTTGGSSEKLFF
>NA|TRBV20-1|TRBJ2-1|NA
TGCAGTGCTAGTTCCGCGGGGAGCTCCTACAAAGAGCAGTTCTTC
CSASSAGSSYKEQFF
>TRBD1|TRBV7-6|TRBJ2-2|NA
TGTGCCAGCAGCTTAGATTGGGCAGGGGGCGCGAACACCGGGGAGCTGTTTTTT
CASSLDWAGGANTGELFF
>NA|TRBV5-5|TRBJ1-2|NA
TGTGCCAGCAGCATTCAGCTAGACTATGGCTACACCTTC
CASSIQLDYGYTF